This TCR beta chain was sequenced during a study of blood T cell repertoires in COVID-19 (dated by TCRdb to the early 2020s). In terms of the full investigation: Samples covering the acute and convalescent phases of COVID-19 were provided by collaborators in the United States, Italy and Spain. Sample metadata almost always included a de-identified subject ID, COVID-19 status, age in years and sex. The prospective study material was composed of cDNA or gDNA derived from T cells, B-cell-depleted T cells, or PBMCs. Where HLA class I and class II types were available, the types were taken from metadata supplied by the sample provider, not from assay-based typing. Deeply sampled blood TCRbeta repertoires from subjects exposed to, actively infected with, or recovered from COVID-19 were included in the dataset. Samples were obtained from the ongoing ImmuneRACE study (first 160 participants) and from over 1,000 subjects provided by 6 global collaborators. The repertoires were released in a freely available public database intended as a resource for research on the immune response to SARS-CoV-2. Beyond this particular receptor, the publication reports: Clinical and demographic metadata were provided uncurated, with the amount varying by source and participant.

The immunoSEQ Assay, a bias-controlled multiplex PCR, was used to amplify TCRbeta CDR3 regions from genomic DNA. For the original study's pipeline: The number of nucleated cells in each sample was estimated by amplification of reference gene primers within the assay. To quantify the absolute abundance of each unique TCRbeta CDR3 rearrangement, sequence reads were collapsed and filtered. For each sample, productive Simpson clonality was calculated as the square root of Simpson's diversity index across productive rearrangements. TCRdb's version of the immuneACCESS table is confined to in-frame rearrangements and falls short of the full clone set. An unresolved V gene accounts for under half of the shortfall where checked; the remainder is of unknown origin. That table supplies the V and J calls and clone size; D and trimming were determined from the DNA. Counted in this sample were 70,000 or so clones; approximately 90% of them appeared once. The leading ten clones occupy about 1.5% of the sample.

On this clone itself: The antigen it binds to is not known. No much larger clone is present one base from it, and per-base qualities are unavailable.

Each collaborating institution followed its own protocols to collect whole blood in K2EDTA tubes. For TCRbeta analysis, collaborator samples were shipped as frozen whole blood, as isolated PBMCs, or as DNA extracted from either sample type. CDR1 and CDR2, per the germline V gene (reference sequence), are LNHDA and SQIVND. Measured from the cysteine to the phenylalanine, the CDR3 is 13 residues long. Of the read, only the CDR3 DNA is kept; its 39 bases are in frame from base 1. Trimming removed 8 bases from V and 6 bases from J; the gene matches leave 9 bases unexplained. This clonotype was obtained from a human donor in a cohort sampled during active COVID-19. The receptor chain draws on TRBV19 and TRBJ1-1, with 7 junctional bases fitting TRBD1. Sequencing input: peripheral blood. The CDR3 sequence is CASAPDRSPEAFF. In nucleotides, the sequence is TGTGCCAGTGCCCCGGACAGGAGCCCTGAAGCTTTCTTT.